Following are 5 T cell receptor beta chains from one sample sequenced in a study of T cells expressing NK-cell markers. TCRdb re-called the 5' RACE reads and catalogs CDR3 proteins one per entry, DNA excluded. With a few hundred thousand distinct CDR3 sequences in the sample, the ten largest clones hold around 3.3%. Sequenced sample: blood T cells: a sorted CD56 or NKG2C T cell subset, CD4+ or CD8+ T cells, or bulk PBMC T cells (not recorded which). Source of these receptors: a man younger than 30 in good health.

The J gene is TRBJ2-2, the V gene TRBV7-3; TCRdb selects TRBD1, and the lack of DNA leaves this call unchecked. Germline V lookup: CDR1 SGHTA, CDR2 FQGTGA. This CDR3 spans 16 amino acids. The CDR3 here is CASSLMGVLNTGELFF. Together with reference TRBV7-3 and TRBJ2-2, the CDR3 gives the full variable domain: GAGVSQTPSNKVTEKGKYVELRCDPISGHTALYWYRQSLGQGPEFLIYFQGTGAADDSGLPNDRFFAVRPEGSVSTLKIQRTERGDSAVYLCASSLMGVLNTGELFFGEGSRLTVL.

The J gene is TRBJ2-1, the V gene TRBV20-1. This CDR3 comprises 17 residues. The germline V gene encodes CDR1 DFQATT and CDR2 SNEGSKA (reference sequence). The CDR3 spells CSARGIDDLSSYNEQFF.

This chain connects TRBV18 to TRBJ1-4. The CDR3 consists of 15 residues. The V gene's germline CDR1 is KGHSH and CDR2 LQKENI. The CDR3 protein is CASSPYGATNEKLFF.

V and J are TRBV15 and TRBJ2-7. Per the germline V gene, CDR1 is LNHNV and CDR2 is YYDKDF (reference sequence). The CDR3 spans 14 residues. This chain's CDR3 is CATAEQGAAYEQYF.

CDR3: CSAKEQGTHGYTF. J is TRBJ1-2 and V is TRBV20-1; TCRdb calls TRBD1, which cannot be checked without DNA. Germline CDR1 and CDR2: DFQATT and SNEGSKA (reference sequence). The CDR3 is 13 amino acids.